This entry lists 30 T cell receptor beta chains sequenced from one sample in a study of T cell responses to AZD1222 COVID-19 vaccine. Sequencing was performed with immunoSEQ multiplex PCR; in TCRdb, only in-frame clones are kept and a portion is missing. The sample contains more than 100,000 clones, approximately 90% of which appear only once. The sequencing used peripheral blood, collected on day 0 of AZD1222 vaccination. These receptors were obtained from an adult in good health.

The chain joins TRBV3-1 (or the pseudogene TRBV3-2) to TRBJ2-7; 9 nucleotides line up with TRBD2. Germline assignment: CDR1 LGHDT and CDR2 YNNKEL (reference sequence). Unmatched junction bases numbered 3, after V lost 3 bases and J lost 0 bases. There are 15 residues in the CDR3. CDR3 protein: CASSQAGGSSYEQYF. As DNA, the CDR3 is TGTGCCAGCAGCCAGGCGGGAGGGAGCTCCTACGAGCAGTACTTC.

This chain joins TRBV14 and TRBJ2-1; D gene unclear. Trimming cost V 0 bases and J 6 bases, with 12 bases left between them. Germline V gene data show CDR1 as SGHDN and CDR2 as FVKESK. The CDR3 runs to 15 residues. CDR3 region: CASSQDWSGVNEQFF. The CDR3 DNA reads TGTGCCAGCAGCCAAGATTGGAGTGGGGTCAATGAGCAGTTCTTC.

The genes are TRBV12-3 or TRBV12-4 and TRBJ1-6, with D possibly matching TRBD1 (5 bases). This CDR3 is 12 amino acids long. Trimming pared 2 bases from V and 15 bases from J, leaving 11 bases between. Here the CDR3 DNA reads TGTGCCAGCAGTTTACAGGGTCAACACCTCCACTTT. Amino acid sequence: CASSLQGQHLHF.

The J gene is TRBJ1-2, the V gene TRBV15; D call uncertain. Trimming removed 1 base from V and 4 bases from J, with 10 bases in between. The CDR3 is made up of 14 amino acids. Germline CDR1 LNHNV, CDR2 YYDKDF (reference sequence). The chain's CDR3 is CATSRGEGFYGYTF. The CDR3 region has the DNA TGTGCCACCAGCAGAGGCGAGGGTTTCTATGGCTACACCTTC.

V gene TRBV6-1 combines with J gene TRBJ1-1; D not resolved. V was cut by 3 bases and J by 0 bases, with 11 bases left in between. The CDR3 extends over 15 amino acids. Germline assignment: CDR1 MNHNS and CDR2 SASEGT. DNA for the CDR3: TGTGCCAGCAGTGAGCGGGATTTATTGAACACTGAAGCTTTCTTT. Residues: CASSERDLLNTEAFF.

This sequence joins TRBV29-1 and TRBJ1-2, with TRBD1 matching 8 bases. The CDR3 totals 15 residues. J lost 0 bases, V lost 4 bases, and 7 bases had no gene match. Germline V gene data show CDR1 as SQVTM and CDR2 as ANQGSEA. The DNA for the CDR3 is TGCAGCGTTGGGCAGGGGGCGTGGACTAACTATGGCTACACCTTC. Translation gives CSVGQGAWTNYGYTF. The whole variable domain, filled in from reference TRBV29-1 and TRBJ1-2, reads SAVISQKPSRDICQRGTSLTIQCQVDSQVTMMFWYRQQPGQSLTLIATANQGSEATYESGFVIDKFPISRPNLTFSTLTVSNMSPEDSSIYLCSVGQGAWTNYGYTFGSGTRLTVV.

This clone was picked up a small number of times. This chain connects TRBV28 to TRBJ1-2; 7 bases match TRBD1. This CDR3 is built from 15 residues. The trim removed 3 bases at V and 7 bases at J, leaving 11 bases unmatched. Germline V lookup: CDR1 MDHEN, CDR2 SYDVKM. The CDR3 spells CASSFPIAGGAGYTF. The CDR3 bases are TGTGCCAGCAGTTTCCCCATCGCAGGGGGTGCTGGCTACACCTTC.

The chain employs TRBV2 and TRBJ1-5, with no clear D. The CDR3 is made up of 14 amino acids. The germline V gene has CDR1 SNHLY and CDR2 FYNNEI. V was pared by 7 bases and J by 3 bases, with 13 bases between. CDR3 sequence: CASTGPTDNQPQHF. CDR3 nucleotide sequence: TGTGCCAGCACCGGACCGACCGACAATCAGCCCCAGCATTTT.

This rearrangement joins TRBV6-6 to TRBJ1-5, with D hard to call. Germline values: CDR1 MNHNY, CDR2 SVGAGI (reference sequence). The CDR3 is 14 residues long. The V and J ends lost 7 bases and 1 base respectively, with 11 bases between them. CDR3 in DNA: TGTGCCAGCACCCAAGACCCGAGCAATCAGCCCCAGCATTTT. Its protein is CASTQDPSNQPQHF.

This chain links TRBV7-9 with TRBJ1-1; D perhaps matches TRBD1 (5 bases). The CDR3 length is 15 residues. The germline V and J ends were trimmed by 3 bases and 4 bases, with 15 bases remaining between them. CDR1 and CDR2 from the germline V gene are SEHNR and FQNEAQ (reference sequence). The CDR3 DNA reads as TGTGCCAGCAGCTTTCTCGGGGGTGGCGGCACTGAAGCTTTCTTT. Translated: CASSFLGGGGTEAFF.

The chain employs TRBV5-1 and TRBJ2-4; 11 positions agree with TRBD2. The CDR3 runs 17 residues. Germline V gene sequence: CDR1 SGHRS, CDR2 YFSETQ. The V and J ends lost 6 bases and 1 base, in that order; junction bases with no gene match: 9. The CDR3 region is CASTLGASGGAKNIQYF. The CDR3 coding sequence is TGCGCCAGCACCCTTGGGGCTAGCGGGGGGGCCAAAAACATTCAGTACTTC.

The chain links TRBV19 to TRBJ1-2, with D possibly being TRBD1 (5 bases). The germline V and J ends were trimmed by 5 bases and 5 bases, with 15 bases remaining between them. CDR1 and CDR2 from the germline V gene are LNHDA and SQIVND (reference sequence). The length of the CDR3 is 14 residues. CDR3 in amino acids: CASSLYGTQYGYTF. CDR3 nucleotides: TGTGCCAGTAGTCTTTACGGGACGCAGTATGGCTACACCTTC.

The rearrangement links TRBV7-2 to TRBJ2-1; D gene uncertain. The ends were cut back, 0 bases at V and 7 bases at J, with 7 bases in the middle. Germline CDR1 and CDR2: SGHTA and FQGNSA. There are 13 residues in the CDR3. The CDR3 DNA reads TGTGCCAGCAGCTTAGCTTCCGGAAATGAGCAGTTCTTC. Encoded protein: CASSLASGNEQFF.

The chain combines TRBV9 with TRBJ2-5, with D maybe TRBD1 (5 bases). CDR1 and CDR2 from the germline V gene are SGDLS and YYNGEE. V lost 5 bases and J 5 bases, leaving 25 bases between the germline ends. This CDR3 is 17 amino acids long. The CDR3, as DNA: TGTGCCAGCAGTCCTTCCGGGCCCCTAGGGGCCGGCGAGACCCAGTACTTC. It translates to CASSPSGPLGAGETQYF.

The rearrangement joins TRBV9 to TRBJ2-7; 7 nucleotides agree with TRBD1. Germline V gene sequence: CDR1 SGDLS, CDR2 YYNGEE. This CDR3 is 15 amino acids long. After removal of 4 bases from V and 5 bases from J, the junction contained 12 bases not matched to a gene. CDR3 residues: CASSFGQVASDEQYF. The CDR3, as DNA: TGTGCCAGCAGCTTTGGACAGGTGGCGTCGGACGAGCAGTACTTC.

This rearrangement joins TRBV11-2 to TRBJ2-7; no reliable D call. V shed 4 bases and J shed 2 bases, with 15 bases lying between them. This CDR3 has 15 amino acids. Germline values: CDR1 SGHAT, CDR2 FQNNGV. CDR3: CASSSLVSRPYEQYF. The CDR3 DNA sequence: TGTGCCAGCAGCTCCTTGGTTTCAAGACCCTACGAGCAGTACTTC.

This rearrangement joins TRBV5-3 to TRBJ1-6; TRBD1 aligns across 8 bases. TRBV5-3 is flagged as an ORF with uncertain function. CDR3 length equals 14 residues. V dropped 6 bases and J dropped 7; count of bases not matched to a gene: 6. The CDR3, as DNA: TGTGCCAGAATCCCGGGACAGGTGAATTCACCCCTCCACTTT. This codes for CARIPGQVNSPLHF.

The chain carries TRBV5-4 and TRBJ2-5, with D tentatively TRBD2 (6 bases). The CDR3 extends over 16 amino acids. The germline V gene has CDR1 SGHNT and CDR2 YYREEE (reference sequence). Trimming took off 2 bases at V and 1 base at J, with 15 bases between the two ends. The CDR3 here is CASSLTGGGTQETQYF. Written as DNA, the CDR3 is TGTGCCAGCAGCTTAACCGGCGGCGGGACCCAAGAGACCCAGTACTTC.

The CDR3 nucleotides are TGTGCCAGCAGCTGGAGAGATTCCGGCTACACCTTC. It translates to CASSWRDSGYTF. This chain uses TRBV7-2 with TRBJ1-2; no reliable D call. V dropped 4 bases and J dropped 8 bases, with 11 bases sitting between them. The length of the CDR3 is 12 residues. Germline CDR1 reads SGHTA; CDR2 reads FQGNSA.

This chain connects TRBV6-5 to TRBJ2-7, with 11 bases lining up with TRBD1. The CDR3 is 15 residues long. J was trimmed by 4 bases and V by 2 bases; bases with no gene match: 4. The germline V gene has CDR1 MNHEY and CDR2 SVGAGI. The CDR3 here is CASSYGGTGGYEQYF. In DNA, the CDR3 is TGTGCCAGCAGTTACGGCGGGACAGGGGGTTACGAGCAGTACTTC.

In this sample, this clone turned up once. The chain joins TRBV19 to TRBJ1-2, with 8 bases fitting TRBD1. Germline CDR1 LNHDA, CDR2 SQIVND (reference sequence). The CDR3 sequence is 14 residues long. With V trimmed by 10 bases and J by 5 bases, 12 bases remained unmatched. The CDR3 nucleotides are TGTGCCACTTCCCCCCGGACAGGGTCTTATGGCTACACCTTC. Its protein is CATSPRTGSYGYTF.

The chain joins TRBV6-6 to TRBJ2-3; unclear D gene. The CDR3 sequence is 14 residues long. V was cut by 7 bases and J by 4 bases, with 15 bases left in between. The germline V gene has CDR1 MNHNY and CDR2 SVGAGI (reference sequence). In nucleotides, the CDR3 is TGTGCCAGCACTTTCCGGCAGTTCTCAGATACGCAGTATTTT. It codes for CASTFRQFSDTQYF.

This sequence joins TRBV11-2 and TRBJ1-2, with D possibly being TRBD1 (5 bases). Trimming removed 4 bases at V and 4 bases at J, with 16 bases between. Germline assignment: CDR1 SGHAT and CDR2 FQNNGV. The CDR3 covers 15 residues. The CDR3: CASSSPRRQSYGYTF. CDR3 sequence (DNA): TGTGCCAGCAGCTCCCCCCGACGACAGTCCTATGGCTACACCTTC. Together with reference TRBV11-2 and TRBJ1-2, the CDR3 gives the full variable domain: EAGVAQSPRYKIIEKRQSVAFWCNPISGHATLYWYQQILGQGPKLLIQFQNNGVVDDSQLPKDRFSAERLKGVDSTLKIQPAKLEDSAVYLCASSSPRRQSYGYTFGSGTRLTVV.

The gene calls are TRBV10-1 and TRBJ2-2, with TRBD1 matching 10 bases. CDR1 is WNHNN, CDR2 SYGVQD, per germline (reference sequence). This CDR3 has 16 amino acids. The trim removed 3 bases at V and 0 bases at J, leaving 1 base unmatched. DNA of the CDR3: TGCGCCAGCAGTGAAGGACAGGGGGCGAACACCGGGGAGCTGTTTTTT. The encoded protein is CASSEGQGANTGELFF.

The chain carries TRBV5-8 and TRBJ2-7; 8 bases match TRBD2. Losses at the gene ends were 2 bases for V and 1 base for J; bases not matched to a gene: 2. The CDR3 contains 14 residues. CDR1 and CDR2 (germline): SGHTS, YDEGEE. The CDR3 loop is CASSFAGGSYEQYF. In DNA form, the CDR3 reads TGTGCCAGCAGCTTCGCGGGGGGTTCCTACGAGCAGTACTTC.

The chain combines TRBV13 with TRBJ2-2; 7 bases are shared with TRBD2. CDR3 length equals 16 residues. Trimming at V came to 5 bases and at J to 4 bases, leaving 10 bases not matched to a gene. Germline V lookup: CDR1 PRHDT, CDR2 FYEKMQ (reference sequence). As DNA, the CDR3 is TGTGCCAGCAGCCCCAGCGGGATTAGAGTCACCGGGGAGCTGTTTTTT. Translated: CASSPSGIRVTGELFF.

The genes are TRBV5-1 and TRBJ1-1; D gene unclear. CDR1 and CDR2 (germline): SGHRS, YFSETQ. The CDR3 has 13 residues. The V gene lost 4 bases and the J gene lost 6 bases, with 13 bases spanning the gap. Here the CDR3 reads CASSLEVRAEAFF. The CDR3 DNA follows: TGCGCCAGCAGCCTAGAAGTACGGGCTGAAGCTTTCTTT.

V usage is TRBV6-5 and J usage is TRBJ1-2; possibly TRBD1 for D (6 bases). The CDR3 consists of 15 residues. CDR1 MNHEY and CDR2 SVGAGI come from the germline V gene. Between the trimmed V and J ends, which lost 6 bases and 5 bases, there was a span of 19 bases. CDR3 DNA sequence: TGTGCCAGCAGCGCCGGACAGCCCGTAGGGTATGGCTACACCTTC. It yields the protein CASSAGQPVGYGYTF.

The CDR3 sequence is CASQGWEGTEAFF. The CDR3, as DNA: TGTGCCTCGCAGGGGTGGGAAGGGACTGAAGCTTTCTTT. The chain recombines TRBV5-4 with TRBJ1-1, with D possibly matching TRBD1 (6 bases). Germline assignment: CDR1 SGHNT and CDR2 YYREEE (reference sequence). The CDR3 is made up of 13 amino acids. The germline V and J ends were trimmed by 10 bases and 5 bases, with 18 bases remaining between them. The variable domain in full, with the rest retrieved from reference TRBV5-4 and TRBJ1-1, is ETGVTQSPTHLIKTRGQQVTLRCSSQSGHNTVSWYQQALGQGPQFIFQYYREEENGRGNFPPRFSGLQFPNYSSELNVNALELDDSALYLCASQGWEGTEAFFGQGTRLTVV.

The chain joins TRBV7-9 to TRBJ1-4; 7 bases are shared with TRBD1. The V and J ends lost 2 bases and 0 bases, in that order; junction bases with no gene match: 3. CDR1 and CDR2 from the germline V gene are SEHNR and FQNEAQ (reference sequence). CDR3 length equals 16 residues. The CDR3 sequence: CASSLTGTATNEKLFF. CDR3 in DNA: TGTGCCAGCAGCTTAACAGGGACAGCAACTAATGAAAAACTGTTTTTT.